The 7 T cell receptor beta chains reported below all come from one sample, sequenced in a study of blood T cell repertoires in COVID-19. Profiling relied on immunoSEQ multiplex PCR, and the TCRdb table lists in-frame clones only, not all of them. The sample includes more than 45,000 clones, 70% to 85% seen only once; the top ten take 11% to 15%. Sequencing was performed on peripheral blood. The receptor set was obtained from a human donor in a cohort sampled during active COVID-19.

This clone was recorded once. V is TRBV9 and J is TRBJ1-2; no clear D gene. CDR3 length: 15 amino acids. Per germline, CDR1 SGDLS and CDR2 YYNGEE. Trimming removed 0 bases from V and 7 bases from J, with 16 bases in between. CDR3 residues: CASSVASEAPPGYTF. Here the CDR3 DNA reads TGTGCCAGCAGCGTAGCTAGTGAGGCGCCTCCTGGCTACACCTTC.

The chain combines TRBV10-3 with TRBJ2-1, with D perhaps matching TRBD2 (6 bases). Trimming took off 11 bases at V and 6 bases at J, with 14 bases between the two ends. The CDR3 spans 12 residues. Germline V gene data show CDR1 as ENHRY and CDR2 as SYGVKD. The CDR3 DNA follows: TGTGCCGTAGGGGTGGGGGGCAATGAGCAGTTCTTC. It specifies CAVGVGGNEQFF.

This clone was seen more than once but under ten times. This chain connects TRBV27 to TRBJ2-7; 7 bases are shared with TRBD1. V gave up 1 base and J gave up 5 bases; unmatched junction bases: 11. The CDR3 totals 16 residues. Germline V gene sequence: CDR1 MNHEY, CDR2 SMNVEV (reference sequence). CDR3 sequence: CASSLLAESGGNEQYF. CDR3 nucleotide sequence: TGTGCCAGCAGTTTATTGGCTGAGTCAGGGGGTAACGAGCAGTACTTC.

The V call is TRBV19, the J call TRBJ1-1, with 8 bases aligning to TRBD1. The germline gives CDR1 LNHDA, CDR2 SQIVND (reference sequence). The ends lost 2 bases at V and 3 bases at J; junction bases unmatched: 5. The length of the CDR3 is 15 residues. CDR3 sequence (DNA): TGTGCCAGTAGTATAAGTTCAGGGGGCTACACTGAAGCTTTCTTT. Its translation is CASSISSGGYTEAFF.

This clone has a handful of counts. The rearrangement links TRBV6-6 to TRBJ2-5, with 8 bases matching TRBD1. V was clipped by 6 bases and J by 1 base; unmatched bases: 7. This CDR3 spans 15 amino acids. CDR1 and CDR2 from the germline V gene are MNHNY and SVGAGI (reference sequence). The CDR3: CASSRGQALQETQYF. In nucleotides, the CDR3 is TGTGCCAGCAGCCGGGGACAGGCTCTCCAAGAGACCCAGTACTTC.

The chain employs TRBV7-9 and TRBJ2-7; 9 positions match TRBD1. V shed 5 bases, J shed 7 bases, and the junction held 9 bases outside the gene matches. Germline V gene sequence: CDR1 SEHNR, CDR2 FQNEAQ (reference sequence). This CDR3 is 14 amino acids long. CDR3 DNA: TGTGCCAGCAGCGTCCCCGGGACAGGGATAGAGCAGTACTTC. Protein product: CASSVPGTGIEQYF.

In its sample, this clone was seen once. This rearrangement joins TRBV6-5 to TRBJ2-2; maybe TRBD1 (5 bases). Trimming removed 7 bases at V and 1 base at J, with 7 bases between. Germline V gives CDR1 MNHEY, CDR2 SVGAGI. The CDR3 consists of 13 residues. The CDR3 coding sequence is TGTGCCAGCACTACAGGGAACACCGGGGAGCTGTTTTTT. It encodes CASTTGNTGELFF.